This T cell receptor beta chain was found in a study of CD8 T cells in Susac syndrome. Study overall: Active disease was present in six of the sequenced Susac syndrome patients, and remission in under 10. Patients with Susac syndrome had blood drawn and were at that point therapy-naive, on corticosteroids, or on intravenous immunoglobulin alone.

CDR3 length: 13 amino acids. The V end lost 7 bases, the J end lost 0 bases, and 13 bases lay between the germline ends. Germline V gives CDR1 SQVTM, CDR2 ANQGSEA. It was with random hexamers that roughly 0.5 to 1 ug RNA was reverse transcribed. Using its own MiXCR run on the immunoSEQ multiplex PCR reads, TCRdb lists one record per CDR3 protein. The sample lists about 150,000 distinct CDR3 sequences; roughly 95% were seen once. In blood CD8+ and CD4+ T cells, TCR beta underwent sequencing. TEMRA cells were FACS-enriched, while CD8+ and CD4+ T cells were negatively isolated. Source material: CD4+ T cells from PBMCs. This clonotype was obtained from a human donor with Susac syndrome. The rearrangement links TRBV29-1 to TRBJ2-7, with D possibly TRBD2 on 6 matching bases. CDR3 protein: CSGRVGGSYEQYF. The CDR3, as DNA: TGCAGCGGGAGGGTGGGAGGCTCCTACGAGCAGTACTTC.